Listed below are T cell receptor beta chains from one sample, sequenced in a study of blood T cell repertoires in COVID-19. This table comes from immunoSEQ multiplex PCR, and its TCRdb copy is limited to in-frame clones, with some not included. The sample includes 200,000 to 300,000 clones, around 85% of them seen just once. What was sequenced was peripheral blood. The origin of the receptors is a woman over 75 with acute or convalescent COVID-19. The CDR3 runs from the conserved cysteine through the conserved F or W. The D gene is left open where the match is weak. Clone sizes are given selectively: once, few, many, or a class where the clone is expanded.

d_call j_call v_call clone_size cdr3_nt cdr3_aa
TRBD1 TRBJ1-2 TRBV15 - TGTGCCACCAGCAGAAAGACAGGGGGCTTCTCTGGCTACACCTTC CATSRKTGGFSGYTF
- TRBJ1-5 TRBV19 - TGTGCCAGTAGTTCTCCGGGAGACTTAAGAGGTGGCAATCAGCCCCAGCATTTT CASSSPGDLRGGNQPQHF
TRBD2 TRBJ2-1 TRBV5-1 few TGCGCCAGCACCGAGACTAGCGGGGGTACGAATGAGCAGTTCTTC CASTETSGGTNEQFF
- TRBJ1-3 TRBV7-9 once TGTGCCAGCAGCTTGAACGGGCAAGGGGACACCATATATTTT CASSLNGQGDTIYF
TRBD1 TRBJ1-2 TRBV5-1 - TGCGCCAGCAGCGTCTCCAGGGGGCGGAATGGCTACACCTTC CASSVSRGRNGYTF
- TRBJ1-5 TRBV12-3/TRBV12-4 - TGTGCCAGCAGTTTACAGCGATTTCAGCCCCAGCATTTT CASSLQRFQPQHF
TRBD1 TRBJ2-1 TRBV7-6 - TGTGCCAGCAGCTTAGCCGGGACAGGGGGCAGGGGGAATGAGCAGTTCTTC CASSLAGTGGRGNEQFF
- TRBJ1-2 TRBV19 - TGTGCCAGTAGTGAGGGACTTGAGAAGGGTGGCTACACCTTC CASSEGLEKGGYTF
- TRBJ1-6 TRBV5-4 - TGTGCCAGCAGCTTGGGCCCCCCCCCAGGGCCAAATTCACCCCTCCACTTT CASSLGPPPGPNSPLHF
TRBD2 TRBJ2-7 TRBV28 once TGTGCCAGCAGTTTTCGACGGGGGGTCTCCTACGAGCAGTACTTC CASSFRRGVSYEQYF
- TRBJ2-1 TRBV19 - TGTGCCAGTAGTGTTACGGGTATCGAATTTGTCTCCTACAATGAGCAGTTCTTC CASSVTGIEFVSYNEQFF
- TRBJ2-7 TRBV28 - TGTGCCAGCAGTTTGGGGCAGGGTACATGGGAGCAGTACTTC CASSLGQGTWEQYF
TRBD1 TRBJ2-3 TRBV29-1 - TGCAGCGTTGAAGATCCGGGGACAGGGTGGGTTACGCAGTATTTT CSVEDPGTGWVTQYF
- TRBJ2-2 TRBV3-1/TRBV3-2 - TGTGCCAGCAGCCAAGAAGGAACAGCTGGGGAGCTGTTTTTT CASSQEGTAGELFF
TRBD1 TRBJ2-1 TRBV2 - TGTGCCAGCACTCAGGGGGACAGCTCCTACAATGAGCAGTTCTTC CASTQGDSSYNEQFF
- TRBJ1-2 TRBV9 - TGTGCCAGCAGCGTAGAGGCAGGGGCGATTGGCTACACCTTC CASSVEAGAIGYTF
TRBD2 TRBJ2-1 TRBV2 - TGTGCCAGCAAAAGCGGGGAATACAATGAGCAGTTCTTC CASKSGEYNEQFF
- TRBJ2-5 TRBV5-1 - TGCGCCAGCAGCTTCTCAGGGCAAGAGACCCAGTACTTC CASSFSGQETQYF
TRBD2 TRBJ2-5 TRBV2 - TGTGCCAGCAGGGCTAGCGGGGGGGTAGAGACCCAGTACTTC CASRASGGVETQYF
TRBD1 TRBJ1-1 TRBV3-1/TRBV3-2 - TGTGCCAGCAGCCTTGGGACAGGGGCCTTTGAAGCTTTCTTT CASSLGTGAFEAFF
- TRBJ2-7 TRBV4-2 many TGTGCCAGCAGCCCTGTGGGGACTGTCGCCTACGAGCAGTACTTC CASSPVGTVAYEQYF
TRBD1 TRBJ1-4 TRBV6-5 - TGTGCCAGCAGCCCACAGGGGGGTGCTAATGAAAAACTGTTTTTT CASSPQGGANEKLFF
TRBD2 TRBJ2-7 TRBV9 - TGTGCCAGCAGCCCAGCTAGCGGGGGATTCTCCTACGAGCAGTACTTC CASSPASGGFSYEQYF
TRBD2 TRBJ2-5 TRBV6-5 - TGTGCCAGCTCCCCTCGGCGGGGGTACCAAGAGACCCAGTACTTC CASSPRRGYQETQYF
- TRBJ1-6 TRBV2 - TGTGCCAGCACAGGATCATCGATGAATTCACCCCTCCACTTT CASTGSSMNSPLHF
- TRBJ2-5 TRBV5-3 - TGTGCCAGAAGCTTCTTCCTACTAGGGCTACAAGAGACCCAGTACTTC CARSFFLLGLQETQYF
- TRBJ1-5 TRBV27 - TGTGCCAGCAGTCCCCGGGTAGGCGGACTACATTCCAATCAGCCCCAGCATTTT CASSPRVGGLHSNQPQHF
TRBD1 TRBJ1-5 TRBV10-2 - TGCGCCAGCAGTGAGTCGGACAGGGGTAATCAGCCCCAGCATTTT CASSESDRGNQPQHF
TRBD1 TRBJ1-2 TRBV18 - TGTGCCAGCTCCCAGGAAACAGGGGGAGGAGACTATGGCTACACCTTC CASSQETGGGDYGYTF